Listed below are T cell receptor beta chains from one sample, sequenced in a study of shared clonotypes between healthy human individuals. Clones were sequenced by immunoSEQ multiplex PCR, and TCRdb holds only the in-frame ones, with some missing. Counted here are over a million clones, about 84% occurring once; the ten biggest clones make up approximately 0.52%. The sequencing input was memory CD4+ T cells from PBMCs. These receptors originate from a man between 18 and 35 years old in good health. Some clones in this sample may be carry-over from other donors' samples. Both conserved end residues are part of each CDR3. Fields, in order: CDR3 length, J gene, V gene, CDR3 protein.

cdr3_length: 13; j_call: TRBJ2-7; v_call: TRBV28; cdr3_aa: CASSSSNRYEQYF
cdr3_length: 13; j_call: TRBJ2-5; v_call: TRBV7-3; cdr3_aa: CASSGTGPETQYF
cdr3_length: 16; j_call: TRBJ1-5; v_call: TRBV5-1; cdr3_aa: CASSPGLVGGNQPQHF
cdr3_length: 11; j_call: TRBJ2-3; v_call: TRBV5-4; cdr3_aa: CASSLAGTQYF
cdr3_length: 13; j_call: TRBJ1-2; v_call: TRBV5-4; cdr3_aa: CASSRTGVYGYTF
cdr3_length: 15; j_call: TRBJ2-2; v_call: TRBV19; cdr3_aa: CASSFRGGRTGELFF
cdr3_length: 13; j_call: TRBJ2-3; v_call: TRBV19; cdr3_aa: CASSPKGQPSQYF
cdr3_length: 14; j_call: TRBJ2-3; v_call: TRBV2; cdr3_aa: CATIAGGGTDTQYF
cdr3_length: 14; j_call: TRBJ1-4; v_call: TRBV5-6; cdr3_aa: CASSSRDAGEKLFF
cdr3_length: 15; j_call: TRBJ1-1; v_call: TRBV9; cdr3_aa: CASSVDGQGSLIAFF
cdr3_length: 15; j_call: TRBJ1-2; v_call: TRBV7-9; cdr3_aa: CASSLYRDTLYGYTF
cdr3_length: 13; j_call: TRBJ1-6; v_call: TRBV29-1; cdr3_aa: CSVGADYNSPLHF
cdr3_length: 13; j_call: TRBJ1-1; v_call: TRBV7-9; cdr3_aa: CASSLELGTEGFF
cdr3_length: 14; j_call: TRBJ2-5; v_call: TRBV7-3; cdr3_aa: CASSPRSRGETQYF
cdr3_length: 13; j_call: TRBJ2-4; v_call: TRBV6-5; cdr3_aa: CASSQGAKNIQYF
cdr3_length: 14; j_call: TRBJ2-2; v_call: TRBV5-1; cdr3_aa: CASSTDYPTGELFF
cdr3_length: 16; j_call: TRBJ2-2; v_call: TRBV10-3; cdr3_aa: CAISEGPTANTGELFF
cdr3_length: 13; j_call: TRBJ2-3; v_call: TRBV7-3; cdr3_aa: CASSLDRTDTQYF
cdr3_length: 14; j_call: TRBJ2-1; v_call: TRBV28; cdr3_aa: CASRLGADYNEQFF
cdr3_length: 15; j_call: TRBJ2-6; v_call: TRBV27; cdr3_aa: CASSPRTGRANVLTF
cdr3_length: 15; j_call: TRBJ2-6; v_call: TRBV5-4; cdr3_aa: CASRRQGSGANVLTF
cdr3_length: 14; j_call: TRBJ1-2; v_call: TRBV19; cdr3_aa: CASSFQAGNYGYTF
cdr3_length: 14; j_call: TRBJ1-1; v_call: TRBV6-1; cdr3_aa: CASSFRQVGPEAFF
cdr3_length: 16; j_call: TRBJ2-3; v_call: TRBV5-4; cdr3_aa: CASSTSGTRSTDTQYF
cdr3_length: 18; j_call: TRBJ2-5; v_call: TRBV30; cdr3_aa: CAWSDPLSSGRRRETQYF
cdr3_length: 16; j_call: TRBJ2-1; v_call: TRBV5-1; cdr3_aa: CASRTSGIQTYNEQFF
cdr3_length: 16; j_call: TRBJ2-2; v_call: TRBV7-9; cdr3_aa: CASSLSGITEGGELFF
cdr3_length: 14; j_call: TRBJ1-2; v_call: TRBV7-3; cdr3_aa: CASSPGTGADGYTF
cdr3_length: 15; j_call: TRBJ1-5; v_call: TRBV28; cdr3_aa: CASSLGGIPNQPQHF
cdr3_length: 16; j_call: TRBJ2-3; v_call: TRBV9; cdr3_aa: CASSVVGGPSTDTQYF
cdr3_length: 12; j_call: TRBJ1-2; v_call: TRBV19; cdr3_aa: CASTEGNYGYTF
cdr3_length: 16; j_call: TRBJ2-5; v_call: TRBV2; cdr3_aa: CASTGLSGSSGETQYF
cdr3_length: 16; j_call: TRBJ2-2; v_call: TRBV5-1; cdr3_aa: CASGLAGGPDTGELFF
cdr3_length: 14; j_call: TRBJ2-3; v_call: TRBV6-5; cdr3_aa: CASSGQGVGDTQYF
cdr3_length: 15; j_call: TRBJ2-7; v_call: TRBV27; cdr3_aa: CASSPRDRAISEQYF
cdr3_length: 15; j_call: TRBJ1-1; v_call: TRBV7-9; cdr3_aa: CASSPGQTMNTEAFF
cdr3_length: 14; j_call: TRBJ2-2; v_call: TRBV6-5; cdr3_aa: CATHEGGRTGELFF
cdr3_length: 13; j_call: TRBJ2-7; v_call: TRBV28; cdr3_aa: CASRGGGRYEQYF
cdr3_length: 14; j_call: TRBJ2-1; v_call: TRBV2; cdr3_aa: CASSELAKYNEQFF
cdr3_length: 15; j_call: TRBJ1-4; v_call: TRBV28; cdr3_aa: CASSLDASPGEKLFF
cdr3_length: 12; j_call: TRBJ1-3; v_call: TRBV7-9; cdr3_aa: CASSSDISTIYF
cdr3_length: 12; j_call: TRBJ1-2; v_call: TRBV30; cdr3_aa: CAWMGGRYGYTF
cdr3_length: 18; j_call: TRBJ2-6; v_call: TRBV28; cdr3_aa: CASRLPGPTRSGANVLTF
cdr3_length: 14; j_call: TRBJ2-7; v_call: TRBV7-9; cdr3_aa: CASSSRATTSEQYF
cdr3_length: 13; j_call: TRBJ1-1; v_call: TRBV18; cdr3_aa: CASSGQVNTEAFF
cdr3_length: 13; j_call: TRBJ2-2; v_call: TRBV7-9; cdr3_aa: CASSYRATGELFF
cdr3_length: 13; j_call: TRBJ2-5; v_call: TRBV4-1; cdr3_aa: CASSPSGSETQYF
cdr3_length: 17; j_call: TRBJ2-7; v_call: TRBV5-1; cdr3_aa: CASSFQAGTVFAYEQYF
cdr3_length: 16; j_call: TRBJ1-5; v_call: TRBV15; cdr3_aa: CATSRDTAYSNQPQHF
cdr3_length: 13; j_call: TRBJ1-1; v_call: TRBV6-1; cdr3_aa: CASSNLTPTEAFF
cdr3_length: 15; j_call: TRBJ2-7; v_call: TRBV30; cdr3_aa: CAWSLGGAENYEQYF
cdr3_length: 13; j_call: TRBJ2-7; v_call: TRBV9; cdr3_aa: CASNGGRGYEQYF
cdr3_length: 17; j_call: TRBJ1-6; v_call: TRBV30; cdr3_aa: CAWTVGQGANYNSPLHF
cdr3_length: 17; j_call: TRBJ2-1; v_call: TRBV18; cdr3_aa: CASSPDTRRVIDNEQFF
cdr3_length: 16; j_call: TRBJ1-5; v_call: TRBV6-6; cdr3_aa: CASSYSSRGGNQPQHF
cdr3_length: 17; j_call: TRBJ2-2; v_call: TRBV11-1; cdr3_aa: CASSLGGWGASTGELFF
cdr3_length: 16; j_call: TRBJ2-4; v_call: TRBV6-1; cdr3_aa: CASSESSLLAKNIQYF
cdr3_length: 15; j_call: TRBJ2-7; v_call: TRBV19; cdr3_aa: CASSILLTGLHEQYF
cdr3_length: 14; j_call: TRBJ2-3; v_call: TRBV7-2; cdr3_aa: CASSLLTSPRTQYF